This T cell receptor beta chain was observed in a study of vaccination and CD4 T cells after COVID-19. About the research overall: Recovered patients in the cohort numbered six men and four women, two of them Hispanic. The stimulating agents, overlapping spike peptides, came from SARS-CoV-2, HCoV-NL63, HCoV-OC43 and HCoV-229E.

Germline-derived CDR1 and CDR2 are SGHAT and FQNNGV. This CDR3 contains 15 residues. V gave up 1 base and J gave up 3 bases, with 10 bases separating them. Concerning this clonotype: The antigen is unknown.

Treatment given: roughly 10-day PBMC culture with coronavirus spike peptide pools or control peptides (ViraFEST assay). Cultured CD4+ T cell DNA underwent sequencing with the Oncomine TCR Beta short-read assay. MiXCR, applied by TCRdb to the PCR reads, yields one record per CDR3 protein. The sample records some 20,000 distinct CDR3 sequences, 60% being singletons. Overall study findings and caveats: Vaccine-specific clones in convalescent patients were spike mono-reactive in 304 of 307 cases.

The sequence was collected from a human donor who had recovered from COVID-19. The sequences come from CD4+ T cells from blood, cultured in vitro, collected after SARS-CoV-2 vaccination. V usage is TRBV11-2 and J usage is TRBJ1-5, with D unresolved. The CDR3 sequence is CASSLASGDNQPQHF. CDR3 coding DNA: TGTGCCAGCAGCTTAGCATCAGGAGACAATCAGCCCCAGCATTTT.